One and the same sample provided the 17 T cell receptor beta chains below, sequenced in a study of STAT5B mutations in CD4+ large granular lymphocyte leukemia. Here immunoSEQ multiplex PCR was the method, and the copy in TCRdb shows in-frame clones only, minus some. The sample lists about 37,000 clones, roughly nine tenths occurring once. The specimen was CD4+ T cells from blood buffy coats. These receptors were taken from a human donor in good health.

This chain uses TRBV2 with TRBJ1-3, with 10 bases aligning to TRBD1. The CDR3 extends over 16 amino acids. In germline, CDR1 is SNHLY, CDR2 FYNNEI. V dropped 4 bases and J dropped 2; count of bases not matched to a gene: 5. For the CDR3, the DNA is TGTGCCAGCAGTGTACCGGGACAGGGGACTGGAAACACCATATATTTT. Translating it yields CASSVPGQGTGNTIYF.

In its sample, this clone was seen once. The chain has TRBV6-5 and TRBJ1-2, with 10 bases that match TRBD1. Germline V gives CDR1 MNHEY, CDR2 SVGAGI. The CDR3 contains 15 residues. With V trimmed by 5 bases and J by 1 base, 4 bases remained unmatched. In nucleotides, the CDR3 is TGTGCCAGCAGTAAGGGACAGGGGATTAACTATGGCTACACCTTC. Amino acids: CASSKGQGINYGYTF.

V is TRBV6-1 and J is TRBJ1-5; no firm D call. Trimming took 6 bases from V and 7 from J, leaving 19 bases between them. Germline V gene data show CDR1 as MNHNS and CDR2 as SASEGT. The CDR3 runs 15 residues. The CDR3 loop reads CASSSSGSLFQPQHF. The DNA of the CDR3 is TGTGCCAGCAGCTCCTCCGGGTCTCTGTTCCAGCCCCAGCATTTT.

This clone came up once. J is TRBJ1-1 and V is TRBV6-5; D unresolved. V was cut by 2 bases and J by 0 bases, with 13 bases left in between. The CDR3 is made up of 16 amino acids. Germline lookup yields CDR1 MNHEY and CDR2 SVGAGI. CDR3 sequence reads: CASSYVPGAMNTEAFF. DNA of the CDR3: TGTGCCAGCAGTTACGTCCCAGGAGCCATGAACACTGAAGCTTTCTTT.

This chain connects TRBV10-3 to TRBJ1-5; 7 nucleotides align to TRBD1. This CDR3 comprises 14 residues. The junction had 3 bases not matched to a gene; V was cut back by 3 bases and J by 4 bases. Germline-derived CDR1 and CDR2 are ENHRY and SYGVKD. This CDR3 is CAISDGTVNQPQHF. DNA of the CDR3: TGTGCCATCAGTGACGGGACAGTTAATCAGCCCCAGCATTTT.

The V gene is TRBV5-1, the J gene TRBJ2-7, with 12 nucleotides matching TRBD2. The length of the CDR3 is 18 residues. J gave up 0 bases and V 3 bases, and 10 bases lay outside the gene matches. In germline, CDR1 is SGHRS, CDR2 YFSETQ. DNA for the CDR3: TGCGCCAGCAGCTCCGGGACTAGCGGGCCTCTTAGCTCCTACGAGCAGTACTTC. Translating gives CASSSGTSGPLSSYEQYF.

The V and J genes are TRBV11-1 and TRBJ2-5; 8 bases align to TRBD1. In germline, CDR1 is SGHAT, CDR2 FQDESV (reference sequence). CDR3 length: 16 residues. V trimming: 3 bases; J trimming: 4 bases; junction bases outside the gene matches: 10. The CDR3, as DNA: TGTGCCAGCAGCTTGGGTCAGGGGGCGTTTGTAGAGACCCAGTACTTC. This encodes CASSLGQGAFVETQYF. Drawing the rest from reference TRBV11-1 and TRBJ2-5, the complete variable domain is EAEVAQSPRYKITEKSQAVAFWCDPISGHATLYWYRQILGQGPELLVQFQDESVVDDSQLPKDRFSAERLKGVDSTLKIQPAELGDSAMYLCASSLGQGAFVETQYFGPGTRLLVL.

The CDR3 loop reads CASSLSLAGDNEQFF. CDR3 DNA sequence: TGTGCCAGCAGCTTAAGTCTAGCGGGAGACAATGAGCAGTTCTTC. J is TRBJ2-1 and V is TRBV7-2; TRBD2 matches 10 bases. CDR1 is SGHTA, CDR2 FQGNSA, per germline. The V and J ends lost 2 bases and 5 bases, in that order; junction bases with no gene match: 3. CDR3 length: 15 residues.

V and J are TRBV19 and TRBJ2-4, with no clear D. From germline, CDR1 is LNHDA and CDR2 SQIVND (reference sequence). The V end was cut by 4 bases, the J end by 6 bases, with 19 bases between. The CDR3 is made up of 16 amino acids. The CDR3 nucleotides read TGTGCCAGTAGTAGGGCGGCCCATACAGTCGGAAACATTCAGTACTTC. It translates to CASSRAAHTVGNIQYF.

This chain links TRBV6-1 with TRBJ2-5; D is undetermined. The CDR3 covers 14 residues. Germline CDR1 MNHNS, CDR2 SASEGT. Trimming pared 2 bases from V and 7 bases from J, leaving 14 bases between. Here the CDR3 DNA reads TGTGCCAGCAGTGAAACCAGACTCGCAGGGACCCAGTACTTC. It codes for CASSETRLAGTQYF.

This rearrangement joins TRBV15 to TRBJ2-3, with TRBD2 identical over 8 bases. CDR3 size: 14 residues. Germline assignment: CDR1 LNHNV and CDR2 YYDKDF (reference sequence). Unmatched junction bases numbered 4, after V lost 2 bases and J lost 6 bases. The CDR3: CATSRRTSLDTQYF. The CDR3, as DNA: TGTGCCACCAGCAGACGGACTAGCCTCGATACGCAGTATTTT.

CDR3 DNA: TGCGCCAGCAGCGAGCCAGAAACCTATGGCTACACCTTC. Protein sequence: CASSEPETYGYTF. The chain has TRBV10-2 and TRBJ1-2; D not certain. V lost 6 bases, J lost 4 bases, and 12 bases lay in between. The germline V gene has CDR1 WSHSY and CDR2 SAAADI. This CDR3 comprises 13 residues.

This clone was observed a few times. The chain recombines TRBV2 with TRBJ1-5; unclear D gene. Per the germline V gene, CDR1 is SNHLY and CDR2 is FYNNEI. The CDR3 totals 13 residues. Trimming removed 4 bases at V and 6 bases at J, with 10 bases between. The CDR3 spells CASSAESGQPQHF. The CDR3 DNA reads as TGTGCCAGCAGTGCTGAGTCCGGTCAGCCCCAGCATTTT.

This sequence joins TRBV28 and TRBJ2-6, with D perhaps TRBD1 (6 bases). CDR3 length: 15 amino acids. The V gene lost 7 bases and the J gene lost 0 bases, with 10 bases spanning the gap. CDR1 is MDHEN and CDR2 is SYDVKM in the germline V gene. The CDR3 DNA follows: TGTGCCAGCACCACACAGGGCTCTGGGGCCAACGTCCTGACTTTC. This encodes CASTTQGSGANVLTF.

This clone came up once. The rearrangement uses TRBV29-1 and TRBJ2-7; TRBD2 agrees at 7 bases. The CDR3 is 14 amino acids. V trimming: 7 bases; J trimming: 2 bases; junction bases outside the gene matches: 11. Looked up from germline, CDR1 is SQVTM and CDR2 is ANQGSEA. The CDR3 sequence: CSAGGGTLTYEQYF. CDR3 DNA: TGCAGCGCCGGGGGAGGGACGCTTACCTACGAGCAGTACTTC.

The chain combines TRBV4-3 with TRBJ2-1, with 9 bases matching TRBD1. The CDR3 length is 15 residues. Germline assignment: CDR1 LGHNA and CDR2 YSLEER. V shed 4 bases, J shed 4 bases, and the junction held 5 bases outside the gene matches. The CDR3 protein is CASSLPGQGYNEQFF. In DNA form, the CDR3 reads TGCGCCAGCAGCCTTCCGGGACAGGGATACAATGAGCAGTTCTTC.

This clone was recorded a few times. This chain links TRBV2 with TRBJ2-7; 7 bases line up with TRBD1. Trimming cost V 7 bases and J 4 bases; bases outside gene matches: 13. Germline CDR1 reads SNHLY; CDR2 reads FYNNEI. This CDR3 region has 15 residues. CDR3 nucleotides: TGTGCCAGCATAGAAGGGCCGCAGGGGGTGTACGAGCAGTACTTC. This gives the protein CASIEGPQGVYEQYF.